One and the same sample provided the 31 T cell receptor beta chains below, sequenced in a study of shared clonotypes between healthy human individuals. The table came from immunoSEQ multiplex PCR; TCRdb's copy has only in-frame clones and leaves some out. The data hold roughly 2 million clones, with around 96% observed a single time. CD45RO negativity and positive selection for CCR7 defined naive CD8 cells, a population that excluded terminally differentiated effector memory CD45RA+ cells. The source material was naive CD8+ T cells sorted from blood. The receptors shown here come from a man aged 18 to 30 in good health.

This chain uses TRBV9 with TRBJ2-1; TRBD2 agrees at 10 bases. After removal of 0 bases from V and 6 bases from J, the junction contained 3 bases not matched to a gene. Germline V gene data show CDR1 as SGDLS and CDR2 as YYNGEE. The CDR3 contains 15 residues. The CDR3, as DNA: TGTGCCAGCAGCGTAGAGGGACTAGCGATCAATGAGCAGTTCTTC. It specifies CASSVEGLAINEQFF.

This chain uses TRBV29-1 with TRBJ1-4, with 8 bases matching TRBD1. Germline loops: CDR1 SQVTM, CDR2 ANQGSEA. V shed 7 bases, J shed 7 bases, and the junction held 14 bases outside the gene matches. CDR3 length: 15 amino acids. The CDR3 region has the DNA TGCAGCGGACTAGATACAGGGGGAGTAGGTGAAAAACTGTTTTTT. It codes for CSGLDTGGVGEKLFF. The full variable domain, with the rest looked up from reference TRBV29-1 and TRBJ1-4, is SAVISQKPSRDICQRGTSLTIQCQVDSQVTMMFWYRQQPGQSLTLIATANQGSEATYESGFVIDKFPISRPNLTFSTLTVSNMSPEDSSIYLCSGLDTGGVGEKLFFGSGTQLSVL.

V and J are TRBV11-2 and TRBJ2-2; D is perhaps TRBD1 (6 bases). The germline CDR1 and CDR2 sequences are SGHAT and FQNNGV. Trimming shortened V by 4 bases and J by 6 bases, and 9 bases separated the two germline ends. CDR3 length: 13 residues. The CDR3 DNA reads as TGTGCCAGCAGCTACAGGGATCCCGGGGAGCTGTTTTTT. Protein product: CASSYRDPGELFF.

This rearrangement joins TRBV5-4 to TRBJ1-2; D is possibly TRBD1 (6 bases). Trimming left V 0 bases short and J 3 bases short, with 27 bases between. The germline gives CDR1 SGHNT, CDR2 YYREEE (reference sequence). This CDR3 has 20 residues. The CDR3 DNA reads TGTGCCAGCAGCTTGGAGGCCCCGGACAGCGGGGGTGGTTTTGACTATGGCTACACCTTC. It specifies CASSLEAPDSGGGFDYGYTF.

V and J are TRBV5-1 and TRBJ2-3; D call uncertain. Germline loops: CDR1 SGHRS, CDR2 YFSETQ. There are 15 residues in the CDR3. Trimming removed 4 bases from V and 0 bases from J, with 12 bases in between. The DNA of the CDR3 is TGCGCCAGCAGCCCCCTCAGTGCTAGCACAGATACGCAGTATTTT. As protein: CASSPLSASTDTQYF.

The J gene is TRBJ2-3, the V gene TRBV28; a weak D match, TRBD2 (6 bases). The germline V gene encodes CDR1 MDHEN and CDR2 SYDVKM. The CDR3 has 16 residues. V was shortened by 8 bases and J by 2 bases, with 20 bases between the two germline ends. CDR3 coding DNA: TGTGCCAGCGGGAAAGGGACTCTAAGTCTCACAGATACGCAGTATTTT. Its protein is CASGKGTLSLTDTQYF. Variable domain in full (rest from reference TRBV28 and TRBJ2-3): DVKVTQSSRYLVKRTGEKVFLECVQDMDHENMFWYRQDPGLGLRLIYFSYDVKMKEKGDIPEGYSVSREKKERFSLILESASTNQTSMYLCASGKGTLSLTDTQYFGPGTRLTVL.

Comment on this clone: Other DNA variants within this sample encode the same CDR3. The chain uses TRBV7-9 and TRBJ1-2; 8 bases match TRBD1. V shed 4 bases, J shed 4 bases, and the junction held 5 bases outside the gene matches. Germline values: CDR1 SEHNR, CDR2 FQNEAQ (reference sequence). The CDR3 covers 14 residues. The CDR3 here is CASSSGQGLYGYTF. DNA for the CDR3: TGTGCCAGCAGCTCAGGACAGGGCCTCTATGGCTACACCTTC.

The CDR3 nucleotides are TGTGCCAGCAGTACCTTAACGGGGGTTGGAGGAGCTTTCTTT. Translated, it gives CASSTLTGVGGAFF. This chain links TRBV6-5 with TRBJ1-1, with a tentative D call TRBD1 (5 bases). The CDR3 covers 14 residues. Looked up from germline, CDR1 is MNHEY and CDR2 is SVGAGI. Trimming shortened V by 5 bases and J by 10 bases, and 20 bases separated the two germline ends.

This chain connects TRBV3-1 (or the pseudogene TRBV3-2) to TRBJ2-1; D possibly corresponds to TRBD2 (5 bases). Germline V CDR1 and CDR2: LGHDT, YNNKEL (reference sequence). This CDR3 has 8 amino acids. For the CDR3, the DNA is TGTGCAGGGAGACCGATATTCTTC. This encodes CAGRPIFF.

Remarks on this clone: The junction and the germline gene differ at one end; a read error may be behind it. V gene TRBV10-3 combines with J gene TRBJ2-1; possibly TRBD2 for D (7 bases). From germline, CDR1 is ENHRY and CDR2 SYGVKD. This CDR3 has 13 residues. CDR3 in DNA: TGTGCCAGCAGTCGGAATGCGGGGGCCGAGCAGTTCTTC. This encodes CASSRNAGAEQFF.

Concerning this clone: A read error may account for a junction end that differs from germline. This sequence joins TRBV6-5 and TRBJ1-3; 7 bases are a match to TRBD1. CDR1 is MNHEY, CDR2 SVGAGI, per germline. The CDR3 runs to 15 residues. The CDR3: CTSSYGTGAGNTIYF. In DNA form, the CDR3 reads TGTACCAGCAGTTACGGAACAGGGGCTGGAAACACCATATATTTT.

J is TRBJ2-3 and V is TRBV27; no clear D. Between the trimmed V and J ends, which lost 4 bases and 0 bases, there was a span of 8 bases. The germline gives CDR1 MNHEY, CDR2 SMNVEV (reference sequence). CDR3 length equals 14 residues. Here the CDR3 reads CASSSASSTDTQYF. The CDR3, as DNA: TGTGCCAGCAGTTCTGCCTCTAGCACAGATACGCAGTATTTT.

The V call is TRBV5-1, the J call TRBJ2-7; no clear D. This CDR3 comprises 13 residues. Germline values: CDR1 SGHRS, CDR2 YFSETQ. Trimming cost V 5 bases and J 3 bases, with 12 bases left between them. Here the CDR3 reads CASRPALSYEQYF. CDR3 DNA sequence: TGCGCCAGCAGACCAGCTCTGAGCTACGAGCAGTACTTC.

The chain uses TRBV9 and TRBJ2-3; D is tentatively TRBD1 or TRBD2 (5 bases each). Trimming left V 3 bases short and J 5 bases short, with 13 bases between. This CDR3 has 14 residues. Germline V gives CDR1 SGDLS, CDR2 YYNGEE. The CDR3 is CASSGGPRGDTQYF. CDR3 sequence (DNA): TGTGCCAGCAGCGGGGGACCCCGCGGAGATACGCAGTATTTT. The full variable domain, rest sourced from reference TRBV9 and TRBJ2-3, is DSGVTQTPKHLITATGQRVTLRCSPRSGDLSVYWYQQSLDQGLQFLIQYYNGEERAKGNILERFSAQQFPDLHSELNLSSLELGDSALYFCASSGGPRGDTQYFGPGTRLTVL.

The chain joins TRBV6-5 to TRBJ2-4; 7 positions agree with TRBD2. The germline CDR1 and CDR2 sequences are MNHEY and SVGAGI. The junction had 7 bases not matched to a gene; V was cut back by 6 bases and J by 5 bases. The CDR3 loop spans 14 amino acids. CDR3 in amino acids: CASRDRDYENIQYF. The CDR3 nucleotides read TGTGCCAGCAGGGACCGGGACTACGAAAACATTCAGTACTTC.

The rearrangement links TRBV14 to TRBJ2-1; a weak D match, TRBD1 (7 bases). Germline V gene data show CDR1 as SGHDN and CDR2 as FVKESK. Between the trimmed V and J ends, which lost 3 bases and 8 bases, there was a span of 17 bases. The CDR3 extends over 15 amino acids. This chain's CDR3 is CASSHPIGGGDEQFF. For the CDR3, the DNA is TGTGCCAGCAGCCACCCCATAGGAGGGGGCGATGAGCAGTTCTTC.

The chain couples TRBV9 to TRBJ1-2, with unresolved D. Germline CDR1 is SGDLS and CDR2 is YYNGEE. The CDR3 is 15 amino acids. V dropped 0 bases and J dropped 1 base, with 10 bases sitting between them. In nucleotides, the CDR3 is TGTGCCAGCAGCGTAGGGTACGGGGTTAACTATGGCTACACCTTC. Its translation is CASSVGYGVNYGYTF.

This chain's CDR3 is CASSLQLYNEQFF. The CDR3 bases are TGTGCCAGCAGCTTACAGCTCTACAATGAGCAGTTCTTC. The chain couples TRBV7-6 to TRBJ2-1; unclear D gene. This CDR3 region has 13 residues. Trimming removed 2 bases at V and 3 bases at J, with 5 bases between. Germline CDR1 SGHVS, CDR2 FNYEAQ.

This clone occurred once. The chain has TRBV5-4 and TRBJ2-3, with 12 nucleotides matching TRBD2. The CDR3 loop spans 17 amino acids. J gave up 4 bases and V 4 bases, and 10 bases lay outside the gene matches. The germline gives CDR1 SGHNT, CDR2 YYREEE (reference sequence). The chain's CDR3 is CASSQSPGLAGPDTQYF. In nucleotides, the CDR3 is TGTGCCAGCAGCCAATCTCCGGGACTAGCGGGCCCAGATACGCAGTATTTT.

The genes are TRBV30 and TRBJ1-1, with D hard to call. Trimming shortened V by 0 bases and J by 4 bases, and 21 bases separated the two germline ends. Germline V gene lookup returns CDR1 GTSNPN and CDR2 SVGIG (reference sequence). The CDR3 is 17 residues long. CDR3 DNA sequence: TGTGCCTGGAGTGTAGAAACCTTTCACGGGCCCTTCACTGAAGCTTTCTTT. Its translation: CAWSVETFHGPFTEAFF.

With respect to this clone: The sample holds other DNA sequences that translate to the same CDR3. The V call is TRBV11-2, the J call TRBJ2-3, with D hard to call. V lost 4 bases and J lost 6, with 8 bases in between. The CDR3 loop spans 12 amino acids. Germline V gene sequence: CDR1 SGHAT, CDR2 FQNNGV. CDR3 protein: CASSSAGDTQYF. Here the CDR3 DNA reads TGTGCCAGCAGCTCGGCCGGGGATACGCAGTATTTT.

As DNA, the CDR3 is TGTGCCAGCAGCTTAGCCTGGGGACGGCTCCAAGAGACCCAGTACTTC. Protein product: CASSLAWGRLQETQYF. This rearrangement joins TRBV7-8 to TRBJ2-5; D tentatively fits TRBD1 or TRBD2 (5 bases each). The V gene's germline CDR1 is SGHVS and CDR2 FQNEAQ. V was pared by 0 bases and J by 1 base, with 12 bases between. The CDR3 extends over 16 amino acids.

This chain's CDR3 is CASSLPTSGDPTDTQYF. Written as DNA, the CDR3 is TGTGCCAGCAGTTTACCCACTAGCGGGGATCCCACAGATACGCAGTATTTT. The chain combines TRBV28 with TRBJ2-3; TRBD2 agrees at 10 bases. Unmatched junction bases numbered 7, after V lost 2 bases and J lost 2 bases. This CDR3 comprises 17 residues. The germline V gene encodes CDR1 MDHEN and CDR2 SYDVKM.

The chain carries TRBV7-6 and TRBJ2-1; D gene uncertain. Germline CDR1 SGHVS, CDR2 FNYEAQ. There are 15 residues in the CDR3. Trimming removed 6 bases at V and 0 bases at J, with 12 bases between. The CDR3 spells CASRPGLSSYNEQFF. The DNA for the CDR3 is TGTGCCAGCAGACCTGGGCTTAGCTCCTACAATGAGCAGTTCTTC.

This chain uses TRBV4-2 with TRBJ2-7; D gene ambiguous. CDR3 length equals 14 residues. Trimming stripped 0 bases from V and 3 bases from J, with 9 bases between. Germline V lookup: CDR1 LGHNA, CDR2 YNFKEQ. This CDR3 reads CASSQEVGNYEQYF. Here the CDR3 DNA reads TGTGCCAGCAGCCAAGAAGTGGGGAACTACGAGCAGTACTTC.

The chain employs TRBV29-1 and TRBJ2-7; TRBD2 is a possible D gene (6 bases). This CDR3 region has 11 residues. The V and J ends lost 2 bases and 7 bases respectively, with 9 bases between them. Looked up from germline, CDR1 is SQVTM and CDR2 is ANQGSEA. The CDR3 nucleotides read TGCAGCGTTGAAATGGGAGGTGAGCAGTACTTC. Its translation: CSVEMGGEQYF.

V and J are TRBV6-5 and TRBJ1-2; possible D gene TRBD1, 5 bases. CDR3 length: 13 amino acids. The ends were cut back, 7 bases at V and 4 bases at J, with 13 bases in the middle. Germline CDR1 MNHEY, CDR2 SVGAGI. Here the CDR3 DNA reads TGTGCCAGCATGACCTACGGGGGCTATGGCTACACCTTC. Its translation is CASMTYGGYGYTF.

This clone was counted only a few times. The identical CDR3 is also encoded by other nucleotide sequences in the sample. This chain connects TRBV7-9 to TRBJ1-5, with D hard to call. Germline V gene data show CDR1 as SEHNR and CDR2 as FQNEAQ (reference sequence). The CDR3 is made up of 12 amino acids. Trimming took 0 bases from V and 9 from J, leaving 6 bases between them. The DNA for the CDR3 is TGTGCCAGCAGCTTAGCAGGTGGGCCCCAGCATTTT. Amino acids: CASSLAGGPQHF.

This chain links TRBV27 with TRBJ2-7; a weak D match, TRBD1 (6 bases). Per the germline V gene, CDR1 is MNHEY and CDR2 is SMNVEV (reference sequence). The germline V and J ends were trimmed by 7 bases and 3 bases, with 19 bases remaining between them. This CDR3 comprises 15 residues. CDR3 sequence: CASNENGQPLYEQYF. In DNA form, the CDR3 reads TGTGCCAGCAACGAGAACGGACAGCCTCTCTACGAGCAGTACTTC.

Concerning this clone: One junction end disagrees with the germline gene, perhaps due to a read error. The genes are TRBV7-7 and TRBJ1-1; no definite D call. There are 13 residues in the CDR3. Germline assignment: CDR1 SSHAT and CDR2 FNYEAQ (reference sequence). CDR3 region: CASSLAGNTEAFF. CDR3 in DNA: TGTGCTAGCAGCTTAGCAGGAAACACTGAAGCTTTCTTT.

The DNA of the CDR3 is TGTGCCAGCAGCCTAGCGGGGTTCACCGGGGAGCTGTTTTTT. It is translated as CASSLAGFTGELFF. This rearrangement joins TRBV28 to TRBJ2-2, with TRBD2 identical over 9 bases. This CDR3 spans 14 amino acids. Germline-derived CDR1 and CDR2 are MDHEN and SYDVKM. Losses at the gene ends were 6 bases for V and 4 bases for J; bases not matched to a gene: 3.